This T cell receptor beta chain was obtained from a study of T cells in localized non-small cell lung cancer. Remarks on this clone: As yet, its antigen is unknown.

The ends lost 6 bases at V and 1 base at J; junction bases unmatched: 17. The CDR3 spans 18 residues. CDR1 and CDR2 (germline): MDHEN, SYDVKM. General study points: Higher T cell density in the blood was associated with longer overall survival, whereas higher adjacent-lung clonality associated with shorter survival.

Clones were read by immunoSEQ multiplex PCR, and TCRdb kept only the in-frame ones, dropping some. This table has around 15,000 clones, roughly 85% appearing once. The source material was peripheral blood, sampled before any cancer treatment. This receptor was obtained from a woman aged 40 to 75 with stage I lung adenocarcinoma. The V call is TRBV28, the J call TRBJ2-7, with 8 bases fitting TRBD1. Written as DNA, the CDR3 is TGTGCCAGCAGCTCCCCAGCAGGGGGCTTCTGGAAATCCTACGAGCAGTACTTC. It codes for CASSSPAGGFWKSYEQYF.